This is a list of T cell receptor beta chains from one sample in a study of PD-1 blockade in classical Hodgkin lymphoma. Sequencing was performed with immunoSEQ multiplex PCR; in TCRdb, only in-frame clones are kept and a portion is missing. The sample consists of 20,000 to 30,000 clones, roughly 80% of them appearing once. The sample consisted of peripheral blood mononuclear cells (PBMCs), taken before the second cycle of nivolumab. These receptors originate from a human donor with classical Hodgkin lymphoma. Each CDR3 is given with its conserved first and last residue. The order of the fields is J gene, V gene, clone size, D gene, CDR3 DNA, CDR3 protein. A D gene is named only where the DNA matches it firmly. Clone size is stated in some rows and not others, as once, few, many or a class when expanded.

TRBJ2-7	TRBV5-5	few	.	TGTGCCAGCAGCTTGAGGTGGACCTACGAGCAGTACTTC	CASSLRWTYEQYF
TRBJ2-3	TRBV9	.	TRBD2	TGTGCCAGCAGCGTAGGAGGGAGGGGTACGCAGTATTTT	CASSVGGRGTQYF
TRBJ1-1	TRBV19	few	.	TGTGCCAGTAGTTTAGGACAGTTAAGCGACACTGAAGCTTTCTTT	CASSLGQLSDTEAFF
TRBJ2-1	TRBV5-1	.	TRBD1	TGCGCCAGCTACTCCGGGACAGGGATTAATGAGCAGTTCTTC	CASYSGTGINEQFF
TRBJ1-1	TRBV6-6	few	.	TGTGCCAGCAGGGAATGGGGGAACACTGAAGCTTTCTTT	CASREWGNTEAFF
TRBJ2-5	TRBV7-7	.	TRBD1	TGTGCTAGCAGCTTAAACCTGGGACAGGGGTTGGAGACCCAGTACTTC	CASSLNLGQGLETQYF
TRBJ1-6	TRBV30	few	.	TGTGCCTGGAGTTCCCGGGACCATAATTCACCCCTCCACTTT	CAWSSRDHNSPLHF
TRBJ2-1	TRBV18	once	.	TGTGCCAGCTCATCCAGTTACCACAATGAGCAGTTCTTC	CASSSSYHNEQFF
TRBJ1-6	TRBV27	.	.	TGTGCCAGCAGTTTCAACCGGTGGGCCTATAATTCACCCCTCCACTTT	CASSFNRWAYNSPLHF
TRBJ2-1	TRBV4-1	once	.	TGCGCCAGCAGCCAAGCCGGCGGGGCCTACAATGAGCAGTTCTTC	CASSQAGGAYNEQFF
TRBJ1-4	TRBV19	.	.	TGTGCCAGTCTGTCCAACGGAGCCTCCCGGGAAAAACTGTTTTTT	CASLSNGASREKLFF
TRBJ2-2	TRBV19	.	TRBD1	TGTGCCAGTAGTTTCCGCAGGGGGCGGAGCCCCCGCACCGGGGAGCTGTTTTTT	CASSFRRGRSPRTGELFF
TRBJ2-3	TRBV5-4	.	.	TGTGCCAGCAGCTTGGGGGCCAGAGACACAGATACGCAGTATTTT	CASSLGARDTDTQYF
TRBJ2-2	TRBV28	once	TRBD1	TGTGCCAGCAGATCCGGACAGGGTGGAACCGGGGAGCTGTTTTTT	CASRSGQGGTGELFF
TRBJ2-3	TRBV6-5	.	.	TGTGCCACGGGGACTCCCCCTGCAGATACGCAGTATTTT	CATGTPPADTQYF
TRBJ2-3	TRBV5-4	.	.	TGTGCCAGCACCACGGTAGATACGCAGTATTTT	CASTTVDTQYF
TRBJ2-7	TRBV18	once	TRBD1	TGTGCCAGCTCAAGGGACAGCCCCTACGAGCAGTACTTC	CASSRDSPYEQYF
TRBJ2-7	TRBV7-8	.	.	TGTGCCAGCAGCTCCCCCGGGCCAACCTACGAGCAGTACTTC	CASSSPGPTYEQYF
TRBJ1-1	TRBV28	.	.	TGTGCCAGCACCCCGGGCCCTGTTAACACTGAAGCTTTCTTT	CASTPGPVNTEAFF
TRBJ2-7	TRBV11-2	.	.	TGTGCCAGCAGCATTAATTTCGACAGCACCTACGAGCAGTACTTC	CASSINFDSTYEQYF
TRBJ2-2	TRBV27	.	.	TGTGCCAGCACGGCCAGCCTGGAGTACACCGGGGAGCTGTTTTTT	CASTASLEYTGELFF
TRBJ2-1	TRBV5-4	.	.	TGTGCCAGCAGCTTGCCACAGTTGCATGAGCAGTTCTTC	CASSLPQLHEQFF
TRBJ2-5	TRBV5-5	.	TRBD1	TGTGCCAGCAGCTTCAGGGACAGGGGCCTCAAAGAGACCCAGTACTTC	CASSFRDRGLKETQYF
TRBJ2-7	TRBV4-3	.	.	TGCGCCAGCAGCCGAGCCAATACACGCGGGTACGAGCAGTACTTC	CASSRANTRGYEQYF
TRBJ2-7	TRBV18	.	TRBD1	TGTGCCAGCTTCGGACAGGGGGGAATCTACGAGCAGTACTTC	CASFGQGGIYEQYF
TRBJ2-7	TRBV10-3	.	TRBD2	TGTGCCATCAGTGTAGGTAGCGGGGGTCGGGAGTACGAGCAGTACTTC	CAISVGSGGREYEQYF
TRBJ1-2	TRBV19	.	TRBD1	TGTGCCAGTAGTATGGCCCAACAGGGGACCTATGGCTACACCTTC	CASSMAQQGTYGYTF
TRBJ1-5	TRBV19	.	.	TGTGCCAGTAGTGTTCGTGGGGACCCCGGAGGGCCCCAGCATTTT	CASSVRGDPGGPQHF
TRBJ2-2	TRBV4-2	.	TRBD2	TGTGCCAGCAGCCAGGAACTAGCGGGGAACACCGGGGAGCTGTTTTTT	CASSQELAGNTGELFF
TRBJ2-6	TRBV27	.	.	TGTGCCAGCAGGCCGACTCTCTCTGGGGCCAACGTCCTGACTTTC	CASRPTLSGANVLTF
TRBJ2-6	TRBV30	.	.	TGTGCCTGGAGTGTGGGTAGGGCTGGGGCCAACGTCCTGACTTTC	CAWSVGRAGANVLTF
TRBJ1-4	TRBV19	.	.	TGTGCCAGTCAGCAACCAGGGGACGGTGAAAAACTGTTTTTT	CASQQPGDGEKLFF
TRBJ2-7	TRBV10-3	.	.	TGTGCCATCAGTGACCCGACAGGCCTTACCTCCTACGAGCAGTACTTC	CAISDPTGLTSYEQYF
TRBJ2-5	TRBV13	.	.	TGTGCCAGCAGGAGAGGGCGGCAAGAGACCCAGTACTTC	CASRRGRQETQYF
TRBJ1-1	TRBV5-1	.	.	TGCGCCAGCAGTTCTTTAGGGGACACTGAAGCTTTCTTT	CASSSLGDTEAFF
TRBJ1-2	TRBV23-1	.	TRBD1	TGCGCCAGCGGGACAGGGAATCATAATGGCTACACCTTC	CASGTGNHNGYTF
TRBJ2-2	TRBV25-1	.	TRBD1	TGTGCCAGCAGTGATCCCTTGGGGACAGTGGGCACCGGGGAGCTGTTTTTT	CASSDPLGTVGTGELFF
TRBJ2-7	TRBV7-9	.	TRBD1	TGTGCCAGCAGCCCCCGGGACAGGGGTTACGAGCAGTACTTC	CASSPRDRGYEQYF
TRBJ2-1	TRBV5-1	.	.	TGCGCCAGCAGCTTGCCAGGTTCCTACAATGAGCAGTTCTTC	CASSLPGSYNEQFF
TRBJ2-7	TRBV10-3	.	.	TGTGCCATCAGAGCGGGACAGGTAACCTACGAGCAGTACTTC	CAIRAGQVTYEQYF
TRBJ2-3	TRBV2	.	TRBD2	TGTGCCAGCAGCTATAGCGGGGGGCCTCCAACGCAGTATTTT	CASSYSGGPPTQYF
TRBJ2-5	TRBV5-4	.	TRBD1	TGTGCCAGCAGTCGTCCCGGGACAGCTAGACAAGAGACCCAGTACTTC	CASSRPGTARQETQYF
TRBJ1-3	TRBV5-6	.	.	TGTGCCAGCAGCTTCCCAATCTCTGGAAACACCATATATTTT	CASSFPISGNTIYF
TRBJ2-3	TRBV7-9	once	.	TGTGCCAGCAGCTTCGCCCATCAAGATACGCAGTATTTT	CASSFAHQDTQYF
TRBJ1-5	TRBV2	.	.	TGTGCCAGCAGTGGGTACAGGGGCAATCAGCCCCAGCATTTT	CASSGYRGNQPQHF